This T cell receptor (beta chain) was profiled in a study of T cell changes during pregnancy in multiple sclerosis. The method was immunoSEQ multiplex PCR; TCRdb's version includes in-frame clones alone and lacks a portion of them. This table has approximately 100,000 clones, approximately 91% appearing once. There are 15 residues in the CDR3. Trimming removed 1 base from V and 0 bases from J, with 7 bases in between. Germline values: CDR1 SNHLY, CDR2 FYNNEI. The sequenced sample was peripheral blood, obtained after pregnancy. This clonotype was sampled from a female donor with multiple sclerosis, enrolled in a pregnancy study. This chain joins TRBV2 and TRBJ1-5; D is undetermined. The CDR3 here is CASSEGTASNQPQHF. The CDR3 nucleotides are TGTGCCAGCAGTGAAGGTACAGCTAGCAATCAGCCCCAGCATTTT.